The 18 T cell receptor beta chains presented below share a single source sample, sequenced in a study of immune evolution from preneoplasia to lung adenocarcinoma. This table comes from immunoSEQ multiplex PCR, and its TCRdb copy is limited to in-frame clones, with some not included. The table shows 15,000 or so clones, with 85% occurring only once. Sequenced: FFPE lung adenocarcinoma in situ tissue. All receptors come from a donor at least 70 years old with lung adenocarcinoma.

This rearrangement joins TRBV2 to TRBJ1-3; D unclear. This CDR3 has 13 residues. Germline CDR1 is SNHLY and CDR2 is FYNNEI. V lost 2 bases and J lost 9, with 11 bases in between. The CDR3 protein is CASSELQESTIYF. DNA of the CDR3: TGTGCCAGCAGTGAACTGCAGGAGTCCACCATATATTTT.

J is TRBJ2-3 and V is TRBV5-1, with 7 nucleotides matching TRBD2. The junction had 14 bases not matched to a gene; V was cut back by 4 bases and J by 0 bases. CDR1 and CDR2 (germline): SGHRS, YFSETQ. CDR3 length: 18 amino acids. CDR3 residues: CASSPVGSGGPSTDTQYF. The CDR3 DNA sequence: TGCGCCAGCAGCCCGGTTGGTTCGGGGGGTCCTAGCACAGATACGCAGTATTTT.

The chain has TRBV2 and TRBJ2-7; 8 nucleotides line up with TRBD2. The length of the CDR3 is 15 residues. The V segment lost 4 bases and the J segment 3 bases; nucleotides outside the gene matches: 8. Germline V gives CDR1 SNHLY, CDR2 FYNNEI. For the CDR3, the DNA is TGTGCCAGCAGTGGCGTTAGCGGGAATCTCTACGAGCAGTACTTC. Protein: CASSGVSGNLYEQYF.

The V and J genes are TRBV6-5 and TRBJ1-1; D might be TRBD1 (5 bases). Trimming took 7 bases from V and 3 from J, leaving 15 bases between them. This CDR3 contains 14 residues. CDR1 is MNHEY and CDR2 is SVGAGI in the germline V gene. The CDR3 region has the DNA TGTGCCAGCATCCCGACGGGGGAGGACACTGAAGCTTTCTTT. Its protein is CASIPTGEDTEAFF.

The V gene is TRBV10-3, the J gene TRBJ1-1; no clear D. V lost 10 bases and J lost 3, with 12 bases in between. Germline lookup yields CDR1 ENHRY and CDR2 SYGVKD. The CDR3 extends over 12 amino acids. The CDR3 loop is CASARDYTEAFF. The CDR3 DNA follows: TGTGCCAGCGCGCGGGATTACACTGAAGCTTTCTTT.

This chain's CDR3 is CASSPVGAYTEAFF. DNA of the CDR3: TGTGCCAGCAGCCCAGTTGGGGCTTACACTGAAGCTTTCTTT. The chain employs TRBV6-6 and TRBJ1-1, with a tentative D call TRBD1 (5 bases). CDR3 length: 14 residues. V was shortened by 6 bases and J by 3 bases, with 14 bases between the two germline ends. The germline V gene has CDR1 MNHNY and CDR2 SVGAGI (reference sequence).

The chain recombines TRBV6-1 with TRBJ1-2, with 12 bases that match TRBD1. This CDR3 has 16 amino acids. V shed 4 bases, J shed 7 bases, and the junction held 10 bases outside the gene matches. Germline V gives CDR1 MNHNS, CDR2 SASEGT. CDR3 protein: CASSVGTGGLFGGYTF. Written as DNA, the CDR3 is TGTGCCAGCAGTGTCGGGACAGGGGGCTTATTCGGTGGCTACACCTTC.

This clone appeared once. This chain uses TRBV28 with TRBJ2-7; D unresolved. V was clipped by 7 bases and J by 7 bases, with 11 bases between them. Germline loops: CDR1 MDHEN, CDR2 SYDVKM. This CDR3 is built from 11 residues. CDR3: CASKRLGEQYF. DNA of the CDR3: TGTGCCAGCAAAAGATTGGGGGAGCAGTACTTC.

The chain recombines TRBV4-1 with TRBJ2-7; the D is unclear. V was shortened by 2 bases and J by 6 bases, with 11 bases between the two germline ends. The CDR3 loop spans 13 amino acids. Germline values: CDR1 MGHRA, CDR2 YSYEKL. CDR3 loop: CASSQRSDGEQYF. The CDR3 region has the DNA TGCGCCAGCAGCCAACGGTCCGACGGCGAGCAGTACTTC.

This clone turned up a few times. Here the CDR3 reads CASSPPWGRVTEAFF. In nucleotides, the CDR3 is TGTGCCAGCTCACCACCGTGGGGTAGAGTCACTGAAGCTTTCTTT. This chain connects TRBV18 to TRBJ1-1; no clear D gene. The CDR3 length is 15 residues. Germline V CDR1 and CDR2: KGHSH, LQKENI. V gave up 0 bases and J gave up 4 bases, with 12 bases separating them.

This chain uses TRBV7-2 with TRBJ1-5; TRBD1 is a possible D gene (5 bases). The CDR3 has 15 residues. Germline V CDR1 and CDR2: SGHTA, FQGNSA. The V end lost 2 bases, the J end lost 5 bases, and 13 bases lay between the germline ends. CDR3 in amino acids: CASSLFGGDHQPQHF. CDR3 in DNA: TGTGCCAGCAGCTTATTCGGGGGGGATCATCAGCCCCAGCATTTT.

This sequence joins TRBV4-1 and TRBJ2-3; 8 positions agree with TRBD2. This CDR3 has 16 residues. In germline, CDR1 is MGHRA, CDR2 YSYEKL. After removal of 2 bases from V and 0 bases from J, the junction contained 4 bases not matched to a gene. CDR3 DNA sequence: TGCGCCAGCAGCCAACCGGGACTAGAGAGCACAGATACGCAGTATTTT. Translating it yields CASSQPGLESTDTQYF.

This chain connects TRBV7-3 to TRBJ1-1, with a possible D match to TRBD1 (5 bases). This CDR3 region has 14 residues. Trimming removed 5 bases at V and 3 bases at J, with 13 bases between. Germline loops: CDR1 SGHTA, CDR2 FQGTGA. CDR3 residues: CASSPQVGDTEAFF. CDR3 in DNA: TGTGCCAGCAGCCCACAGGTCGGGGACACTGAAGCTTTCTTT.

A single count supports this clone. The chain combines TRBV4-1 with TRBJ1-3, with D uncertain. The V gene lost 0 bases and the J gene lost 1 base, with 1 base spanning the gap. Germline-derived CDR1 and CDR2 are MGHRA and YSYEKL. The CDR3 is 13 residues long. Written as DNA, the CDR3 is TGCGCCAGCAGCCAAGAGTCTGGAAACACCATATATTTT. Translating gives CASSQESGNTIYF.

This chain connects TRBV11-2 to TRBJ1-1; D unresolved. The germline V and J ends were trimmed by 1 base and 3 bases, with 6 bases remaining between them. This CDR3 is built from 13 residues. Germline V gene sequence: CDR1 SGHAT, CDR2 FQNNGV. The CDR3 nucleotides read TGTGCCAGCAGCTTAGGGATGGACACTGAAGCTTTCTTT. It yields the protein CASSLGMDTEAFF. The whole variable domain, remainder taken from reference TRBV11-2 and TRBJ1-1, is EAGVAQSPRYKIIEKRQSVAFWCNPISGHATLYWYQQILGQGPKLLIQFQNNGVVDDSQLPKDRFSAERLKGVDSTLKIQPAKLEDSAVYLCASSLGMDTEAFFGQGTRLTVV.

This chain joins TRBV5-6 and TRBJ2-1, with D possibly matching TRBD2 (5 bases). From germline, CDR1 is SGHDT and CDR2 YYEEEE. V was trimmed by 0 bases and J by 3 bases, leaving 10 bases between them. The CDR3 covers 15 residues. The CDR3 protein is CASSLGLYLYNEQFF. For the CDR3, the DNA is TGTGCCAGCAGCTTGGGACTATATCTCTACAATGAGCAGTTCTTC.

V usage is TRBV30 and J usage is TRBJ2-2, with no clear D. The CDR3 is 13 amino acids. The V gene's germline CDR1 is GTSNPN and CDR2 SVGIG (reference sequence). Deletions cut 3 bases from V and 6 bases from J, with 11 bases between. DNA for the CDR3: TGTGCCTGGAGCGAGGTGAGGTCCGGGGAGCTGTTTTTT. Its translation is CAWSEVRSGELFF.

The chain joins TRBV6-1 to TRBJ1-2, with a possible D match to TRBD1 (6 bases). The CDR3 has 14 amino acids. Deletions cut 1 base from V and 2 bases from J, with 8 bases between. CDR1 and CDR2 (germline): MNHNS, SASEGT. Written as DNA, the CDR3 is TGTGCCAGCAGTGAAGGGACAGAAAACTATGGCTACACCTTC. This translates into CASSEGTENYGYTF.